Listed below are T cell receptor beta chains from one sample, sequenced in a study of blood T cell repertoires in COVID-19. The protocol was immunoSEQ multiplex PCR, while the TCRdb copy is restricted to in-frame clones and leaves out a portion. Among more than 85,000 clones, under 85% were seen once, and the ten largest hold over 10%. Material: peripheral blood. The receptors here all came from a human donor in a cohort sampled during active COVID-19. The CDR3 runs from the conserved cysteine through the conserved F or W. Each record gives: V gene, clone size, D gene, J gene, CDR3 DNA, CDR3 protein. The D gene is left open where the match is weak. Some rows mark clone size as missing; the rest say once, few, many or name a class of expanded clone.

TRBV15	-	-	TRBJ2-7	TGTGCCACCAGCAGGGCCGGGACAAGCTCCTACGAGCAGTACTTC	CATSRAGTSSYEQYF
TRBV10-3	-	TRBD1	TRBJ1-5	TGTGCCATCAGCGCCGGGACAGGCAATCAGCCCCAGCATTTT	CAISAGTGNQPQHF
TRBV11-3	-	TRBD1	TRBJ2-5	TGTGCCAGCAGCTTCGGGGGACAGGGAAAAGAGACCCAGTACTTC	CASSFGGQGKETQYF
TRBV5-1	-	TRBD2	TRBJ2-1	TGCGCCAGCAGCTTAAGACCCACTAGCGAACCTGGAGTTTGGGAGCAGTTCTTC	CASSLRPTSEPGVWEQFF
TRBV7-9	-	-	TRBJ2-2	TGTGCCAGCAGCTTAACGGGGAGCACCGGGGAGCTGTTTTTT	CASSLTGSTGELFF
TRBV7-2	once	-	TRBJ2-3	TGTGCCAGCAACATTAGCCGCGGCACAGATACGCAGTATTTT	CASNISRGTDTQYF
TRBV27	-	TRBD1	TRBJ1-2	TGTGCCAGCAGGGTTGACAGGGGGCGTGGCTACACCTTC	CASRVDRGRGYTF
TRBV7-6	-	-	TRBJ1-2	TGTGCCAGCAGCCTCAACGGCCCAACAGCCCCTGGCTACACCTTC	CASSLNGPTAPGYTF
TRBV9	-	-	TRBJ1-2	TGTGCCAGCAGCGTTTGGGGCCAGGGCTATGGCTACACCTTC	CASSVWGQGYGYTF
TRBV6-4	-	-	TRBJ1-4	TGTGCCACCGGACTTAAGAAAGAAAAACTGTTTTTT	CATGLKKEKLFF
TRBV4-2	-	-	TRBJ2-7	TGTGCCAGCAGCCAAGTCGGAAGCGGAGAAGCCTACGAGCAGTACTTC	CASSQVGSGEAYEQYF
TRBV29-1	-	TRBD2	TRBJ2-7	TGCAGCGTAAAGGGAGCGGGAGAGGGAGAGCAGTACTTC	CSVKGAGEGEQYF
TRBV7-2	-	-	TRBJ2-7	TGTGCCAGCAGCCCAGGGCCCAGAAGCTACGAGCAGTACTTC	CASSPGPRSYEQYF
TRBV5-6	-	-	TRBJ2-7	TGTGCCAGCAGCTTACCAGCGAACGAGCAGTACTTC	CASSLPANEQYF
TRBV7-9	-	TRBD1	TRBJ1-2	TGTGCCAGCAGCTTACCAGGGGGTACTAATGGCTACACCTTC	CASSLPGGTNGYTF
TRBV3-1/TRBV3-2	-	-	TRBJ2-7	TGTGCCAGCAGCCAAGGTCTGTACTACGAGCAGTACTTC	CASSQGLYYEQYF
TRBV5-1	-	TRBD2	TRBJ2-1	TGCGCCAGCAGCTTGGATCTAGCGGGGTCCTACAATGAGCAGTTCTTC	CASSLDLAGSYNEQFF
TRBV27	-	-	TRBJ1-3	TGTGCCAGCAGCCTAACGTCGGAGAACACCATATATTTT	CASSLTSENTIYF
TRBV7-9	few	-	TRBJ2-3	TGTGCCAGCAGCCCGGGACAACTAAACACAGATACGCAGTATTTT	CASSPGQLNTDTQYF
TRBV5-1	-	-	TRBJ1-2	TGCGCCAGCAGCTTGAATCAGGGAGGTAACTATGGCTACATCTTC	CASSLNQGGNYGYIF
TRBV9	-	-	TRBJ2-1	TGTGCCAGCAGCGTGATAGCTTGGGATGAGCAGTTCTTC	CASSVIAWDEQFF
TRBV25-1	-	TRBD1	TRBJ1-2	TGTGCCAGCAGTGCACAGGGGGCGAGGAGCTATGGCTACACCTTC	CASSAQGARSYGYTF
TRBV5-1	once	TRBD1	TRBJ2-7	TGCGCCAGCAGCTTGGCCCCGGACAGGGAGAACGAGCAGTACTTC	CASSLAPDRENEQYF
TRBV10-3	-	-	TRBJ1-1	TGTGCCATCAGTGCGGGAGCGGGACACCGGAACACTGAAGCTTTCTTT	CAISAGAGHRNTEAFF
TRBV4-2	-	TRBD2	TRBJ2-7	TGTGCCAGCAGCCAAGTTACGTCCGGGAGGCTTTCCTACGAGCAGTACTTC	CASSQVTSGRLSYEQYF
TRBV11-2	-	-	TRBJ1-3	TGTGCCAGCAGCCTAAGGCTGGGGAAGCGGGGAAACACCATATATTTT	CASSLRLGKRGNTIYF
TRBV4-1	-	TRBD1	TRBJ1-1	TGCGCCAGCAGCTGGGACAGGGACACTGAAGCTTTCTTT	CASSWDRDTEAFF
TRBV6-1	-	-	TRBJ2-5	TGTGCCAGCAGTGAAGTGAGGGGACTCAGAGTACAGTACTTC	CASSEVRGLRVQYF
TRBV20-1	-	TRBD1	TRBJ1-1	TGCAGTGCTAGTCGGCAGGGGACAGGCACTGAAGCTTTCTTT	CSASRQGTGTEAFF
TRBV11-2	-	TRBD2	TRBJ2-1	TGTGCCAGCAGCATCGGGACTAGCGGGGGGGGTGAGCAGTTCTTC	CASSIGTSGGGEQFF
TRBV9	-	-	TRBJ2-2	TGTGCCAGCAGCCCTACTCGGGGGGCCTTGACCGGGGAGCTGTTTTTT	CASSPTRGALTGELFF
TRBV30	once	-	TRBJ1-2	TGTGCCTGGAGTGTAAGTGTTTTGCCGCGGGGAAGAGGCTACACCTTC	CAWSVSVLPRGRGYTF
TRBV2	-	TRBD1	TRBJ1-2	TGTGCCAGCAGTGCTCGACAGGGGTCCGGTGGCTACACCTTC	CASSARQGSGGYTF
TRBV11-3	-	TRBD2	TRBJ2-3	TGTGCCAGCCGGCGGGGGGGACAGCGGGTTGATACGCAGTATTTT	CASRRGGQRVDTQYF
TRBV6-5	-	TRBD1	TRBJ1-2	TGTGCCAGCAGCAAACAGGGGAACTATGGCTACACCTTC	CASSKQGNYGYTF
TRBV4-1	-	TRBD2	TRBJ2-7	TGCGCCAGCAGCCAAGAAAAGCGGGGGAGCTCCTACGAGCAGTACTTC	CASSQEKRGSSYEQYF
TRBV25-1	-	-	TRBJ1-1	TGTGCCAGCAGTGTCAGTACGGAAGCTTTCTTT	CASSVSTEAFF
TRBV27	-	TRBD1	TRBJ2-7	TGTGCCAGCAGTTTACGGCAGGGGGCCATCTCCTACGAGCAGTACTTC	CASSLRQGAISYEQYF
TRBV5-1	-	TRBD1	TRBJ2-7	TGCGCCAGCAGCTTACGAGGGACAGCTTACGAGCAGTACTTC	CASSLRGTAYEQYF
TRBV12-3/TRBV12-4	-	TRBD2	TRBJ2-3	TGTGCCAGCAGTTTACCGGGGGGTACGCAGTATTTT	CASSLPGGTQYF
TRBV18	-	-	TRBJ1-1	TGTGCCAGCTCACCGCAAACTTTACTGGGGGCTGGTAGCACTGAAGCTTTCTTT	CASSPQTLLGAGSTEAFF
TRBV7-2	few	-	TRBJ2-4	TGTGCCAGCAGCCCCCAGGCGAGGGGGTCCAACATTCAGTACTTC	CASSPQARGSNIQYF
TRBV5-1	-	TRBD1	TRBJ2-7	TGCGCCAGCAGCTTGGATGGGACAGTGATCTACGAGCAGTACTTC	CASSLDGTVIYEQYF
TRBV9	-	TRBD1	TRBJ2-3	TGTGCCAGCAGCGTAGCAGGGGGCAGCACAGATACGCAGTATTTT	CASSVAGGSTDTQYF
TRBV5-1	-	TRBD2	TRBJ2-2	TGCGCCAGCAGGAGCGGGGCTAACACCGGGGAGCTGTTTTTT	CASRSGANTGELFF
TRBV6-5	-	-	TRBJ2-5	TGTGCCAGCAGTCCACTCGGGGGATCCCAAGAGACCCAGTACTTC	CASSPLGGSQETQYF
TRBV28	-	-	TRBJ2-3	TGTGCCAGCAGGTCAAGCACAGATACGCAGTATTTT	CASRSSTDTQYF
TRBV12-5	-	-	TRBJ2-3	TGTGCTAGTGCCCGAGGAGGGGCGACAGATACGCAGTATTTT	CASARGGATDTQYF
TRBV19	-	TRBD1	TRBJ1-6	TGTGCCAGTAGTCCCACCCCCGGGACAGGGGGCTCCTATAATTCACCCCTCCACTTT	CASSPTPGTGGSYNSPLHF
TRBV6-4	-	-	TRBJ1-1	TGTGCCAGCCCCGGGGGAGGTTCCAACACTGAAGCTTTCTTT	CASPGGGSNTEAFF
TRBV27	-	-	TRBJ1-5	TGTGCCAGCAGCGACAGTAAGGGTGGGCCCCAGCATTTT	CASSDSKGGPQHF
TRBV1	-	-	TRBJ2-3	TGCACCAGCAGCCAAGACAACCGGGACAGAAGCACAGATACGCAGTATTTT	CTSSQDNRDRSTDTQYF
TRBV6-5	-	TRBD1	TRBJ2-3	TGTGCCAGCAGTTGGACAGGGGACGGCGCAGATACGCAGTATTTT	CASSWTGDGADTQYF
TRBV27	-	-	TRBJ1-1	TGTGCCAGCAGCTTGACCCGGGGGGGAGTGACTGAAGCTTTCTTT	CASSLTRGGVTEAFF
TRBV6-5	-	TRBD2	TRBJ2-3	TGTGCCAGTTCAAATAGCGGGGGGGCCACAGATACGCAGTATTTT	CASSNSGGATDTQYF
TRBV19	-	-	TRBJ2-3	TGTGCCAGTAGTATAGCCCGGAGAGATACGCAGTATTTT	CASSIARRDTQYF
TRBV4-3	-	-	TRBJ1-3	TGCGCCAGCAGCCAAGGCGCCGGGGGTGGAAACACCATATATTTT	CASSQGAGGGNTIYF
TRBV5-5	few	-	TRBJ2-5	TGTGCCAGCAGGCTTAGTGGGCGAGAGACCCAGTACTTC	CASRLSGRETQYF